Below are 31 T cell receptor beta chains sequenced from a single sample in a study of OX40 agonist ivuxolimab in advanced cancers. Sequencing was performed with immunoSEQ multiplex PCR; in TCRdb, only in-frame clones are kept and a portion is missing. Of some 86,000 clones listed, around 94% are singletons. The sample in question was CD4+ or CD8+ T cells sorted from blood, obtained in a trial of the OX40 agonist ivuxolimab. These receptors all stem from an adult with an advanced solid tumor such as melanoma, head and neck, liver or kidney cancer.

V gene TRBV7-9 combines with J gene TRBJ2-3; no reliable D call. The germline gives CDR1 SEHNR, CDR2 FQNEAQ (reference sequence). The CDR3 is 13 amino acids. V was clipped by 1 base and J by 6 bases, with 8 bases between them. The chain's CDR3 is CASSLELGDTQYF. Written as DNA, the CDR3 is TGTGCCAGCAGCTTAGAATTGGGGGATACGCAGTATTTT.

The genes are TRBV5-1 and TRBJ2-7, with TRBD1 as a possible D gene (5 bases). CDR3 length equals 13 residues. Germline CDR1 reads SGHRS; CDR2 reads YFSETQ. V dropped 1 base and J dropped 5 bases, with 10 bases sitting between them. CDR3 residues: CASSLSSGNEQYF. CDR3 DNA: TGCGCCAGCAGCTTGTCTTCAGGGAACGAGCAGTACTTC.

The chain is built from TRBV4-3 and TRBJ2-3, with 7 bases identical to TRBD1. Looked up from germline, CDR1 is LGHNA and CDR2 is YSLEER. The CDR3 has 16 amino acids. Germline trimming cut 0 bases from V and 6 bases from J; bases unmatched to any gene: 9. DNA of the CDR3: TGCGCCAGCAGCCAAGACCGACAGGGAAGGGCGGATACGCAGTATTTT. Encoded protein: CASSQDRQGRADTQYF.

The V and J genes are TRBV5-1 and TRBJ1-2; D is ambiguous. The CDR3 runs to 15 residues. The V gene's germline CDR1 is SGHRS and CDR2 YFSETQ. Trimming removed 0 bases at V and 4 bases at J, with 13 bases between. Here the CDR3 DNA reads TGCGCCAGCAGCTTGGCCGAGGTTGAGAGCTATGGCTACACCTTC. Translation gives CASSLAEVESYGYTF.

The chain joins TRBV28 to TRBJ2-7; TRBD2 might be the D (5 bases). CDR1 and CDR2 from the germline V gene are MDHEN and SYDVKM. Trimming took 7 bases from V and 5 from J, leaving 12 bases between them. The CDR3 spans 12 residues. Written as DNA, the CDR3 is TGTGCCAGCATCTCTGGACTCCACGAGCAGTACTTC. Translated: CASISGLHEQYF.

The chain joins TRBV7-9 to TRBJ1-1; D is ambiguous. V was pared by 7 bases and J by 6 bases, with 18 bases between. The CDR3 sequence is 14 residues long. The germline V gene has CDR1 SEHNR and CDR2 FQNEAQ (reference sequence). The CDR3 sequence is CASTQKSPGPEAFF. The DNA of the CDR3 is TGTGCCAGCACCCAGAAATCTCCGGGCCCTGAAGCTTTCTTT.

This clone was recorded once. CDR3: CASRSQSQIEAFF. The CDR3 DNA reads as TGCGCCAGCAGGTCCCAGTCGCAGATTGAAGCTTTCTTT. The chain links TRBV5-1 to TRBJ1-1; D unclear. The V gene lost 5 bases and the J gene lost 7 bases, with 15 bases spanning the gap. From germline, CDR1 is SGHRS and CDR2 YFSETQ. This CDR3 spans 13 amino acids. The full variable domain, rest sourced from reference TRBV5-1 and TRBJ1-1, is KAGVTQTPRYLIKTRGQQVTLSCSPISGHRSVSWYQQTPGQGLQFLFEYFSETQRNKGNFPGRFSGRQFSNSRSEMNVSTLELGDSALYLCASRSQSQIEAFFGQGTRLTVV.

This chain uses TRBV6-5 with TRBJ1-1; tentatively, D is TRBD1 (6 bases). V was pared by 2 bases and J by 4 bases, with 14 bases between. Germline CDR1 MNHEY, CDR2 SVGAGI. The CDR3 extends over 15 amino acids. The DNA of the CDR3 is TGTGCCAGCAGTTACGGGATCACAGGGCCCACTGAAGCTTTCTTT. This encodes CASSYGITGPTEAFF.

This clone has only a few counts. J is TRBJ1-6 and V is TRBV19; 12 nucleotides agree with TRBD1. The germline gives CDR1 LNHDA, CDR2 SQIVND (reference sequence). This CDR3 contains 16 residues. The trim removed 6 bases at V and 7 bases at J, leaving 7 bases unmatched. CDR3: CASRPGTGGLNSPLHF. In nucleotides, the CDR3 is TGTGCCAGTAGACCCGGGACAGGGGGCTTGAATTCACCCCTCCACTTT. Complete variable domain (other parts from reference TRBV19 and TRBJ1-6): DGGITQSPKYLFRKEGQNVTLSCEQNLNHDAMYWYRQDPGQGLRLIYYSQIVNDFQKGDIAEGYSVSREKKESFPLTVTSAQKNPTAFYLCASRPGTGGLNSPLHFGNGTRLTVT.

This rearrangement joins TRBV4-1 to TRBJ2-2; 10 nucleotides agree with TRBD1. V shed 8 bases, J shed 7 bases, and the junction held 10 bases outside the gene matches. The germline V gene encodes CDR1 MGHRA and CDR2 YSYEKL. The CDR3 has 15 residues. The CDR3 coding sequence is TGCGCCAGCTCTCCTAGGACAGGGGGGTTCGGGGAGCTGTTTTTT. Its protein product is CASSPRTGGFGELFF.

This clone showed up just once. This rearrangement joins TRBV27 to TRBJ2-1; TRBD2 is a possible D gene (6 bases). With 5 bases removed from V and 14 bases from J, the gap between germline ends came to 16 bases. Germline values: CDR1 MNHEY, CDR2 SMNVEV (reference sequence). The CDR3 is 12 residues long. CDR3: CASSPPGDGKFF. CDR3 sequence (DNA): TGTGCCAGCAGTCCGCCGGGAGATGGGAAGTTCTTC.

The rearrangement joins TRBV29-1 to TRBJ1-2; D is unresolved. V was cut by 3 bases and J by 3 bases, with 11 bases left in between. This CDR3 is 13 amino acids long. Looked up from germline, CDR1 is SQVTM and CDR2 is ANQGSEA. The CDR3 sequence: CSVDVGLHYGYTF. The DNA for the CDR3 is TGCAGCGTTGATGTAGGGCTACACTATGGCTACACCTTC.

The chain uses TRBV7-3 and TRBJ1-1, with 7 bases fitting TRBD1. Germline CDR1 SGHTA, CDR2 FQGTGA. This CDR3 has 13 amino acids. J was trimmed by 8 bases and V by 5 bases; bases with no gene match: 8. The CDR3 is CASSPVGQVEAFF. Here the CDR3 DNA reads TGTGCCAGCAGCCCCGTCGGACAGGTCGAAGCTTTCTTT.

The rearrangement joins TRBV4-3 to TRBJ2-1; TRBD2 agrees at 9 bases. CDR1 and CDR2 from the germline V gene are LGHNA and YSLEER. This CDR3 region has 16 residues. J was trimmed by 4 bases and V by 0 bases; bases with no gene match: 4. The CDR3 is CASSQERLAGYNEQFF. The CDR3 coding sequence is TGCGCCAGCAGCCAAGAGCGGCTAGCGGGGTACAATGAGCAGTTCTTC.

The chain carries TRBV4-1 and TRBJ2-7, with D tentatively TRBD1 (6 bases). CDR1 MGHRA and CDR2 YSYEKL come from the germline V gene. V lost 1 base and J lost 7, with 11 bases in between. The CDR3 runs to 13 residues. CDR3 loop: CASSQALRGEQYF. CDR3 DNA: TGCGCCAGCAGCCAAGCGCTCAGGGGAGAGCAGTACTTC.

The rearrangement uses TRBV29-1 and TRBJ2-2; 10 bases are shared with TRBD1. V was pared by 4 bases and J by 5 bases, with 4 bases of the junction left unmatched. The germline gives CDR1 SQVTM, CDR2 ANQGSEA. The length of the CDR3 is 14 residues. Here the CDR3 reads CSVVWTGGTGELFF. CDR3 bases: TGCAGCGTTGTATGGACAGGGGGGACCGGGGAGCTGTTTTTT.

The V call is TRBV19, the J call TRBJ2-1, with D possibly TRBD2 on 5 matching bases. The germline CDR1 and CDR2 sequences are LNHDA and SQIVND (reference sequence). The CDR3 is 14 amino acids. Trimming stripped 6 bases from V and 6 bases from J, with 15 bases between. CDR3 protein: CASRVRTGINEQFF. The CDR3 nucleotides are TGTGCCAGTAGGGTCCGTACGGGGATCAATGAGCAGTTCTTC.

The J gene is TRBJ2-7, the V gene TRBV2; the D call may be TRBD1 or TRBD2 (6 bases each). Trimming removed 3 bases from V and 4 bases from J, with 13 bases in between. CDR1 and CDR2 from the germline V gene are SNHLY and FYNNEI. The CDR3 is 14 residues long. Here the CDR3 reads CASSEPGAKYEQYF. The CDR3 DNA follows: TGTGCCAGCAGTGAGCCGGGGGCTAAGTACGAGCAGTACTTC.

CDR3 amino acids: CASSGTGVQEQYF. CDR3 in DNA: TGTGCCAGCTCCGGGACAGGGGTGCAAGAGCAGTACTTC. This chain links TRBV6-1 with TRBJ2-7, with TRBD1 matching over 10 bases. Germline V CDR1 and CDR2: MNHNS, SASEGT. This CDR3 contains 13 residues. After removal of 8 bases from V and 7 bases from J, the junction contained 8 bases not matched to a gene.

V usage is TRBV13 and J usage is TRBJ2-5; 10 positions match TRBD1. From germline, CDR1 is PRHDT and CDR2 FYEKMQ (reference sequence). This CDR3 spans 14 amino acids. J lost 3 bases, V lost 3 bases, and 1 base had no gene match. The CDR3 DNA reads as TGTGCCAGCAGCTTCGGACAGGGGGAAGAGACCCAGTACTTC. Encoded protein: CASSFGQGEETQYF.

The chain employs TRBV28 and TRBJ1-2, with D perhaps matching TRBD1 (6 bases). Germline V lookup: CDR1 MDHEN, CDR2 SYDVKM. This CDR3 is 17 amino acids long. Deletions cut 2 bases from V and 3 bases from J, with 19 bases between. The CDR3 DNA sequence: TGTGCCAGCAGTTTAATCACTGTAGGGGGTGGTGACTATGGCTACACCTTC. This sequence encodes CASSLITVGGGDYGYTF.

This clone was observed once. The genes are TRBV7-9 and TRBJ2-2, with D possibly called TRBD1 or TRBD2 (5 bases each). Germline V gene sequence: CDR1 SEHNR, CDR2 FQNEAQ (reference sequence). With 4 bases removed from V and 4 bases from J, the gap between germline ends came to 19 bases. The CDR3 has 17 amino acids. CDR3 amino acids: CASSSSQWGEGTGELFF. The CDR3 bases are TGTGCCAGCAGCTCCTCGCAGTGGGGCGAGGGCACCGGGGAGCTGTTTTTT.

The rearrangement links TRBV11-3 to TRBJ2-7; D could derive from TRBD1 or TRBD2 (5 bases each). CDR3 length: 15 residues. Germline loops: CDR1 SGHNT, CDR2 YENEEA. The germline V and J ends were trimmed by 3 bases and 2 bases, with 14 bases remaining between them. CDR3 sequence (DNA): TGTGCCAGCAGCTTGCTGGGGGTTTCACCCTACGAGCAGTACTTC. Its protein product is CASSLLGVSPYEQYF.

The chain combines TRBV5-6 with TRBJ1-1, with D perhaps TRBD1 (6 bases). Germline lookup yields CDR1 SGHDT and CDR2 YYEEEE. The CDR3 consists of 15 residues. Trimming stripped 4 bases from V and 4 bases from J, with 17 bases between. CDR3 in DNA: TGTGCCAGCAGCCCCGGGGGCGGGAGGTTCACTGAAGCTTTCTTT. It translates to CASSPGGGRFTEAFF.

This chain connects TRBV5-1 to TRBJ2-1; 9 bases agree with TRBD2. Germline values: CDR1 SGHRS, CDR2 YFSETQ. The ends lost 4 bases at V and 4 bases at J; junction bases unmatched: 12. The length of the CDR3 is 17 residues. The CDR3 here is CASSPTAWRGGYNEQFF. For the CDR3, the DNA is TGCGCCAGCAGCCCAACCGCTTGGCGGGGGGGTTACAATGAGCAGTTCTTC. Drawing the rest from reference TRBV5-1 and TRBJ2-1, the complete variable domain is KAGVTQTPRYLIKTRGQQVTLSCSPISGHRSVSWYQQTPGQGLQFLFEYFSETQRNKGNFPGRFSGRQFSNSRSEMNVSTLELGDSALYLCASSPTAWRGGYNEQFFGPGTRLTVL.

The chain has TRBV7-9 and TRBJ1-2; TRBD1 matches at 10 bases. V dropped 5 bases and J dropped 5; count of bases not matched to a gene: 8. This CDR3 comprises 15 residues. Per the germline V gene, CDR1 is SEHNR and CDR2 is FQNEAQ (reference sequence). The CDR3 reads CASSIRQGAEYGYTF. CDR3 in DNA: TGTGCCAGCAGCATTCGACAGGGGGCGGAATATGGCTACACCTTC.

V usage is TRBV4-1 and J usage is TRBJ1-4; D is unclear. Between the trimmed V and J ends, which lost 1 base and 3 bases, there was a span of 12 bases. This CDR3 comprises 16 residues. Germline lookup yields CDR1 MGHRA and CDR2 YSYEKL. This CDR3 is CASSQVPGYSNEKLFF. CDR3 sequence (DNA): TGCGCCAGCAGCCAAGTTCCGGGGTACTCTAATGAAAAACTGTTTTTT.

V gene TRBV5-1 combines with J gene TRBJ1-1; possible D gene TRBD1, 6 bases. The CDR3 runs 15 residues. Germline CDR1 SGHRS, CDR2 YFSETQ. The V end was cut by 3 bases, the J end by 4 bases, with 16 bases between. The CDR3 loop is CASSWAPEGGTEAFF. DNA of the CDR3: TGCGCCAGCAGCTGGGCCCCGGAAGGGGGCACTGAAGCTTTCTTT.

The chain carries TRBV28 and TRBJ1-2; weak D call: TRBD1 (6 bases). This CDR3 contains 15 residues. CDR1 is MDHEN and CDR2 is SYDVKM in the germline V gene. The V end was cut by 2 bases, the J end by 13 bases, with 23 bases between. Written as DNA, the CDR3 is TGTGCCAGCAGTTTAATACGGGGGCCAGGGCTCGGGTCCACCTTC. It translates to CASSLIRGPGLGSTF.

J is TRBJ2-1 and V is TRBV20-1; TRBD2 matches at 9 bases. The CDR3 runs to 11 residues. J was trimmed by 9 bases and V by 5 bases; bases with no gene match: 2. The germline V gene encodes CDR1 DFQATT and CDR2 SNEGSKA (reference sequence). CDR3 DNA: TGCAGTGCTTCACTAGCGGGTGAGCAGTTCTTC. Protein: CSASLAGEQFF.

This chain connects TRBV5-6 to TRBJ2-7; D might be TRBD1 (5 bases). The germline V gene has CDR1 SGHDT and CDR2 YYEEEE. Trimming cost V 2 bases and J 1 base, with 10 bases left between them. This CDR3 comprises 14 residues. The CDR3 reads CASSFGAGSYEQYF. The CDR3 DNA sequence: TGTGCCAGCAGCTTTGGGGCTGGGTCCTACGAGCAGTACTTC.